Shown below are 30 T cell receptor beta chains from a single sample sequenced in a study of cytomegalovirus exposure and HLA in healthy donors. 60 Vbeta and 13 Jbeta primers were used in PCR. The assay was immunoSEQ multiplex PCR, and TCRdb's table has in-frame clones only and misses some. Among 110,000 to 150,000 clones listed, approximately 80% were seen once. Sequenced: PBMCs. The source of these receptors is a woman in her 40s in good health and CMV-seropositive.

This rearrangement joins TRBV13 to TRBJ2-5; 9 bases align to TRBD1. Losses at the gene ends were 2 bases for V and 7 bases for J; bases not matched to a gene: 5. The CDR3 is 14 residues long. Germline V gives CDR1 PRHDT, CDR2 FYEKMQ (reference sequence). The CDR3 region is CASSLWDRAGTQYF. CDR3 sequence (DNA): TGTGCCAGCAGCTTATGGGACAGGGCTGGGACCCAGTACTTC.

This clone was counted a few times. The V and J genes are TRBV2 and TRBJ1-1; D may be TRBD1 (5 bases). The CDR3 length is 15 residues. Germline values: CDR1 SNHLY, CDR2 FYNNEI. Trimming took 8 bases from V and 5 from J, leaving 21 bases between them. This CDR3 is CASGELAGGETEAFF. Written as DNA, the CDR3 is TGTGCCAGCGGGGAGCTAGCGGGAGGGGAGACTGAAGCTTTCTTT.

DNA of the CDR3: TGTGCCAGCAGTGAAAACCCCAGGACTGGAACTAGTAGTCACGAGCAGTACTTC. Translating it yields CASSENPRTGTSSHEQYF. V gene TRBV2 combines with J gene TRBJ2-7, with D maybe TRBD2 (5 bases). This CDR3 spans 18 amino acids. Germline V lookup: CDR1 SNHLY, CDR2 FYNNEI. Trimming shortened V by 2 bases and J by 5 bases, and 25 bases separated the two germline ends.

This chain uses TRBV6-5 with TRBJ1-2, with 7 bases aligning to TRBD1. The CDR3 spans 12 residues. J lost 8 bases, V lost 7 bases, and 7 bases had no gene match. The germline gives CDR1 MNHEY, CDR2 SVGAGI. In DNA, the CDR3 is TGTGCCAGCATGAGGCCAGGGGGGGGCTACACCTTC. The encoded protein is CASMRPGGGYTF.

The V gene is TRBV5-6, the J gene TRBJ2-5; 8 nucleotides match TRBD1. The CDR3 length is 14 residues. Germline V gene data show CDR1 as SGHDT and CDR2 as YYEEEE. Germline trimming cut 2 bases from V and 5 bases from J; bases unmatched to any gene: 5. The CDR3 reads CASSLGQGKETQYF. Written as DNA, the CDR3 is TGTGCCAGCAGCTTAGGACAGGGCAAGGAGACCCAGTACTTC.

This clone was counted between two and nine times. V and J are TRBV30 and TRBJ1-6, with 7 bases lining up with TRBD1. Trimming at V came to 3 bases and at J to 5 bases, leaving 4 bases not matched to a gene. The CDR3 has 14 residues. Germline CDR1 reads GTSNPN; CDR2 reads SVGIG (reference sequence). CDR3 protein: CAWRGQSNNSPLHF. CDR3 DNA: TGTGCCTGGAGGGGACAGAGCAATAATTCACCCCTCCACTTT. The complete variable domain, with remaining parts taken from reference TRBV30 and TRBJ1-6, reads SQTIHQWPATLVQPVGSPLSLECTVEGTSNPNLYWYRQAAGRGLQLLFYSVGIGQISSEVPQNLSASRPQDRQFILSSKKLLLSDSGFYLCAWRGQSNNSPLHFGNGTRLTVT.

To note about this clone: The same CDR3 also results from other DNA sequences found in this sample. The chain is built from TRBV11-3 and TRBJ1-1; the D gene is possibly TRBD1 (5 bases). CDR3 length: 13 amino acids. Trimming cost V 5 bases and J 1 base, with 8 bases left between them. Germline CDR1 and CDR2: SGHNT and YENEEA. The DNA of the CDR3 is TGTGCCAGCAGCCTAGGACAGAACACTGAAGCTTTCTTT. This translates into CASSLGQNTEAFF.

V is TRBV5-1 and J is TRBJ2-7, with TRBD1 as a possible D gene (5 bases). V lost 2 bases and J 4 bases, leaving 10 bases between the germline ends. Looked up from germline, CDR1 is SGHRS and CDR2 is YFSETQ. The CDR3 extends over 13 amino acids. This chain's CDR3 is CASSFQGSYEQYF. In nucleotides, the CDR3 is TGCGCCAGCAGCTTCCAGGGATCTTACGAGCAGTACTTC.

The rearrangement links TRBV14 to TRBJ1-5, with D unresolved. This CDR3 has 15 residues. Trimming removed 1 base from V and 4 bases from J, with 11 bases in between. Germline loops: CDR1 SGHDN, CDR2 FVKESK. In DNA form, the CDR3 reads TGTGCCAGCAGCCAAGGGGCGGGGAGAAATCAGCCCCAGCATTTT. Protein: CASSQGAGRNQPQHF.

This chain joins TRBV10-3 and TRBJ2-1, with D perhaps TRBD2 (5 bases). Trimming shortened V by 0 bases and J by 9 bases, and 12 bases separated the two germline ends. Germline V gives CDR1 ENHRY, CDR2 SYGVKD. The CDR3 covers 14 residues. CDR3 amino acids: CAISESGARGEQFF. Here the CDR3 DNA reads TGTGCCATCAGTGAGTCAGGAGCTCGGGGTGAGCAGTTCTTC.

The chain is built from TRBV5-4 and TRBJ1-1; 7 positions match TRBD1. The ends lost 7 bases at V and 0 bases at J; junction bases unmatched: 12. The length of the CDR3 is 16 residues. Germline assignment: CDR1 SGHNT and CDR2 YYREEE (reference sequence). Written as DNA, the CDR3 is TGTGCCAGCCGACACGAAGGACAGGCCCTGAACACTGAAGCTTTCTTT. Protein sequence: CASRHEGQALNTEAFF.

This rearrangement joins TRBV10-3 to TRBJ1-6; D not resolved. The V end was cut by 3 bases, the J end by 6 bases, with 9 bases between. Germline assignment: CDR1 ENHRY and CDR2 SYGVKD. The CDR3 has 14 amino acids. CDR3 bases: TGTGCCATCAGTGAATTAGGAGTTAATTCACCCCTCCACTTT. Amino acid sequence: CAISELGVNSPLHF.

The chain joins TRBV4-1 to TRBJ1-6, with 10 bases fitting TRBD1. After removal of 1 base from V and 9 bases from J, the junction contained 9 bases not matched to a gene. This CDR3 spans 17 amino acids. Germline V CDR1 and CDR2: MGHRA, YSYEKL. CDR3 residues: CASSQGGTGDLGSPLHF. The CDR3 DNA sequence: TGCGCCAGCAGCCAAGGTGGGACAGGGGACTTAGGTTCACCCCTCCACTTT.

CDR3 sequence (DNA): TGTGCCAGCAGTGTAACTAGCGGGATCCACGAGCAGTACTTC. This translates into CASSVTSGIHEQYF. The rearrangement joins TRBV2 to TRBJ2-7; 10 bases are a match to TRBD2. Trimming cost V 4 bases and J 5 bases; bases outside gene matches: 5. Germline lookup yields CDR1 SNHLY and CDR2 FYNNEI. This CDR3 contains 14 residues.

This clone was picked up a small number of times. Germline is not matched at one junction end, which may reflect a read error. The rearrangement links TRBV10-3 to TRBJ2-7, with 10 bases fitting TRBD2. There are 15 residues in the CDR3. The germline CDR1 and CDR2 sequences are ENHRY and SYGVKD. The CDR3 spells CASRDPSGSSFEQYF. The CDR3, as DNA: TGTGCCAGCAGGGATCCTAGCGGGAGCTCCTTCGAGCAGTACTTC.

This clone has only a few counts. J is TRBJ2-5 and V is TRBV5-1, with 12 bases aligning to TRBD1. Germline CDR1 is SGHRS and CDR2 is YFSETQ. The CDR3 length is 18 residues. V was clipped by 1 base and J by 1 base; unmatched bases: 8. Here the CDR3 DNA reads TGCGCCAGCAGCTTGTTTCGGGGACAGGGGGCTATCCAAGAGACCCAGTACTTC. Protein sequence: CASSLFRGQGAIQETQYF.

This sequence joins TRBV28 and TRBJ2-7; a possible D gene is TRBD1 (5 bases). CDR1 is MDHEN, CDR2 SYDVKM, per germline. The ends were cut back, 3 bases at V and 1 base at J, with 10 bases in the middle. This CDR3 spans 14 amino acids. CDR3 nucleotide sequence: TGTGCCAGCAGTTTTCTTGGGGCTTCCTACGAGCAGTACTTC. Translating it yields CASSFLGASYEQYF.

This sequence joins TRBV6-7 and TRBJ2-7, with 7 bases matching TRBD1. TRBV6-7 qualifies as an ORF whose function is uncertain. The CDR3 totals 15 residues. V lost 4 bases to trimming and J lost 3 bases; unmatched junction nucleotides: 9. The DNA for the CDR3 is TGTGCCAGCAGTTCCTCGAGACAGGGCGTCTACGAGCAGTACTTC. Amino acids: CASSSSRQGVYEQYF.

This rearrangement joins TRBV19 to TRBJ2-1; possibly TRBD2 for D (6 bases). V lost 5 bases to trimming and J lost 4 bases, with 9 bases between them. This CDR3 contains 13 residues. Germline lookup yields CDR1 LNHDA and CDR2 SQIVND (reference sequence). The CDR3 protein is CASSASGYNEQFF. In DNA form, the CDR3 reads TGTGCCAGTAGTGCCAGCGGGTACAATGAGCAGTTCTTC. Full variable domain (missing parts from reference TRBV19 and TRBJ2-1): DGGITQSPKYLFRKEGQNVTLSCEQNLNHDAMYWYRQDPGQGLRLIYYSQIVNDFQKGDIAEGYSVSREKKESFPLTVTSAQKNPTAFYLCASSASGYNEQFFGPGTRLTVL.

The V gene is TRBV5-6, the J gene TRBJ2-7; TRBD2 is a possible D gene (5 bases). The CDR3 length is 13 residues. Germline lookup yields CDR1 SGHDT and CDR2 YYEEEE. V lost 9 bases, J lost 3 bases, and 16 bases lay in between. CDR3 sequence (DNA): TGTGCCACCAATAAGCGGTTAATCTACGAGCAGTACTTC. It yields the protein CATNKRLIYEQYF.

The chain uses TRBV5-1 and TRBJ1-5, with D perhaps matching TRBD1 (5 bases). CDR1 and CDR2 from the germline V gene are SGHRS and YFSETQ. Deletions cut 2 bases from V and 3 bases from J, with 12 bases between. The CDR3 contains 15 residues. CDR3 nucleotides: TGCGCCAGCAGCTTACAAGGGGAAAACAATCAGCCCCAGCATTTT. Protein: CASSLQGENNQPQHF.

The rearrangement links TRBV6-5 to TRBJ2-7; D gene uncertain. Germline V gives CDR1 MNHEY, CDR2 SVGAGI. The CDR3 extends over 11 amino acids. V was cut by 6 bases and J by 4 bases, with 7 bases left in between. The CDR3 protein is CASRQLYEQYF. Written as DNA, the CDR3 is TGTGCCAGCAGACAGCTATACGAGCAGTACTTC.

The chain employs TRBV6-5 and TRBJ2-3, with a weak D call TRBD2 (6 bases). CDR1 is MNHEY, CDR2 SVGAGI, per germline. V gave up 4 bases and J gave up 5 bases, with 13 bases separating them. This CDR3 spans 14 amino acids. The CDR3 is CASSFGTFRDTQYF. CDR3 in DNA: TGTGCCAGCAGTTTCGGGACTTTCCGAGATACGCAGTATTTT.

Only a few counts were recorded for this clone. The V and J genes are TRBV30 and TRBJ2-1, with 7 positions matching TRBD1. There are 12 residues in the CDR3. V was pared by 2 bases and J by 6 bases, with 1 base of the junction left unmatched. Germline V gene data show CDR1 as GTSNPN and CDR2 as SVGIG (reference sequence). CDR3 residues: CAWSPGGNEQFF. CDR3 nucleotides: TGTGCCTGGAGTCCAGGGGGCAATGAGCAGTTCTTC.

The rearrangement joins TRBV19 to TRBJ2-1; TRBD1 matches 7 bases. V was clipped by 3 bases and J by 0 bases; unmatched bases: 8. Per germline, CDR1 LNHDA and CDR2 SQIVND (reference sequence). This CDR3 spans 17 amino acids. The CDR3 spells CASSMVTGRGSYNEQFF. CDR3 bases: TGTGCCAGTAGTATGGTGACAGGGCGAGGCTCCTACAATGAGCAGTTCTTC.

Note on this clone: The junction does not match germline at one end; this may be a read error. J is TRBJ2-7 and V is TRBV7-8, with TRBD1 matching 8 bases. The CDR3 covers 15 residues. CDR1 SGHVS and CDR2 FQNEAQ come from the germline V gene. Here the CDR3 DNA reads TGTGCCAGCAGCCCTCGGACAGGGAGCTCCTACGAGCGGTACTTC. Encoded protein: CASSPRTGSSYERYF.

The J gene is TRBJ2-7, the V gene TRBV6-6; 8 bases agree with TRBD2. The CDR3 runs to 13 residues. V was clipped by 10 bases and J by 1 base; unmatched bases: 6. Germline-derived CDR1 and CDR2 are MNHNY and SVGAGI (reference sequence). In DNA form, the CDR3 reads TGTGCCACCCGGGGCGGGGGGTCCTACGAGCAGTACTTC. Translated: CATRGGGSYEQYF.

V gene TRBV10-3 combines with J gene TRBJ1-2; TRBD1 matches 7 bases. Trimming cost V 7 bases and J 8 bases; bases outside gene matches: 10. CDR1 and CDR2 (germline): ENHRY, SYGVKD. The CDR3 is 13 residues long. The CDR3 bases are TGTGCCATCAAACCCCTGACAGGGCAGGGCTACACCTTC. Amino acid sequence: CAIKPLTGQGYTF.

The V and J genes are TRBV6-6 and TRBJ1-5, with a possible D match to TRBD1 (6 bases). The CDR3 sequence is 15 residues long. Germline CDR1 is MNHNY and CDR2 is SVGAGI (reference sequence). Trimming took 7 bases from V and 5 from J, leaving 18 bases between them. The DNA for the CDR3 is TGTGCCAGCACCATAGGGGCAGGGGTTGATCAGCCCCAGCATTTT. It codes for CASTIGAGVDQPQHF.

The CDR3 spells CSVEAIQFVNEQFF. The CDR3 DNA reads as TGCAGCGTCGAGGCCATCCAGTTCGTCAATGAGCAGTTCTTC. The chain joins TRBV29-1 to TRBJ2-1; no clear D gene. Germline V gives CDR1 SQVTM, CDR2 ANQGSEA. The CDR3 is 14 amino acids. The V end lost 6 bases, the J end lost 6 bases, and 18 bases lay between the germline ends.